One and the same sample provided the 12 T cell receptor beta chains below, sequenced in a study of identical twins. TCRdb reprocessed the 5' RACE reads with MiXCR, giving one entry per CDR3 protein. The table has about 790,000 distinct CDR3 sequences, roughly 18% seen once. This sample was shared with a second study, whose subject was T cells expressing NK-cell markers.

Sequencing was carried out using PBMCs. These receptors all come from a woman aged 18-30 years in good health.

CDR3 nucleotides: TGTGCCAGCACTCAACTAGGGGGAGCCTATGAAGCTTTCTTT. Its protein product is CASTQLGGAYEAFF. The chain has TRBV6-2 or TRBV6-3 and TRBJ1-1, with D maybe TRBD1 (6 bases). CDR1 and CDR2 (germline): MNHEY, SVGEGT. This CDR3 has 14 residues. V was cut by 7 bases and J by 7 bases, with 19 bases left in between.

The table lists this clonotype with a few counts. The genes are TRBV7-2 and TRBJ2-3; maybe TRBD2 (5 bases). This CDR3 is built from 17 residues. CDR1 is SGHTA and CDR2 is FQGNSA in the germline V gene. V was clipped by 2 bases and J by 3 bases, with 18 bases between them. The CDR3 here is CASSLSLWESLTDTQYF. The CDR3 DNA reads as TGTGCCAGCAGCTTATCGTTGTGGGAGAGTTTGACAGATACGCAGTATTTT.

This clonotype came up a few times. The chain combines TRBV5-1 with TRBJ2-2; possibly TRBD2 for D (5 bases). The CDR3 contains 17 residues. Trimming shortened V by 0 bases and J by 0 bases, and 12 bases separated the two germline ends. Germline CDR1 and CDR2: SGHRS and YFSETQ. CDR3 nucleotides: TGCGCCAGCAGCTTGGCCCCGGGCGGGCCGAACACCGGGGAGCTGTTTTTT. Residues: CASSLAPGGPNTGELFF.

In this sample, this clonotype turned up once. This chain links TRBV12-3 or TRBV12-4 with TRBJ2-5; TRBD2 matches at 12 bases. The junction had 8 bases not matched to a gene; V was cut back by 4 bases and J by 5 bases. This CDR3 is built from 16 residues. The CDR3 is CASSSLRLAGEETQYF. CDR3 DNA: TGTGCCAGCAGTTCCCTTCGACTAGCGGGAGAGGAGACCCAGTACTTC.

The chain has TRBV12-3 or TRBV12-4 and TRBJ2-1; D may be TRBD1 (6 bases). CDR3 length: 13 amino acids. Trimming cost V 7 bases and J 7 bases, with 14 bases left between them. CDR3 nucleotide sequence: TGTGCCAGCAAACCCACAGGGAGTAATGAGCAGTTCTTC. Protein product: CASKPTGSNEQFF.

The chain combines TRBV20-1 with TRBJ2-1; 7 nucleotides agree with TRBD2. Germline assignment: CDR1 DFQATT and CDR2 SNEGSKA (reference sequence). The V and J ends lost 2 bases and 0 bases, in that order; junction bases with no gene match: 7. This CDR3 is built from 16 residues. The CDR3 sequence: CSARRASGSSYNEQFF. The CDR3 DNA reads TGCAGTGCTAGAAGGGCTAGCGGATCCTCCTACAATGAGCAGTTCTTC.

This rearrangement joins TRBV4-2 to TRBJ2-5; TRBD2 matches at 12 bases. The ends lost 4 bases at V and 1 base at J; junction bases unmatched: 7. This CDR3 is built from 17 residues. Germline loops: CDR1 LGHNA, CDR2 YNFKEQ. CDR3 bases: TGTGCCAGCAGCCCGATGTCGACTAGCGGGGGCCAAGAGACCCAGTACTTC. It translates to CASSPMSTSGGQETQYF.

This sequence joins TRBV15 and TRBJ2-1; D is perhaps TRBD2 (5 bases). V lost 0 bases, J lost 13 bases, and 10 bases lay in between. This CDR3 comprises 12 residues. Germline V gene lookup returns CDR1 LNHNV and CDR2 YYDKDF (reference sequence). CDR3 loop: CATSRELVSQFF. For the CDR3, the DNA is TGTGCCACCAGCAGAGAACTAGTGAGCCAGTTCTTC.

The rearrangement uses TRBV6-5 and TRBJ1-1; D might be TRBD1 (5 bases). The germline V and J ends were trimmed by 4 bases and 1 base, with 10 bases remaining between them. Germline loops: CDR1 MNHEY, CDR2 SVGAGI. The CDR3 sequence is 14 residues long. CDR3 coding DNA: TGTGCCAGCAGTTTGTACCAGGGGAACACTGAAGCTTTCTTT. Protein product: CASSLYQGNTEAFF.

This clonotype occurred a few times. V gene TRBV7-9 combines with J gene TRBJ2-3, with 10 bases matching TRBD2. V lost 2 bases, J lost 0 bases, and 5 bases stayed unmatched. The CDR3 spans 17 residues. CDR1 and CDR2 from the germline V gene are SEHNR and FQNEAQ (reference sequence). Here the CDR3 DNA reads TGTGCCAGCAGCTTACTTACTAGCGGGACTAGCACAGATACGCAGTATTTT. This sequence encodes CASSLLTSGTSTDTQYF.

This clonotype was counted between two and nine times. This rearrangement joins TRBV20-1 to TRBJ2-1; D tentatively fits TRBD1 or TRBD2 (5 bases each). The CDR3 loop spans 16 amino acids. Germline V gives CDR1 DFQATT, CDR2 SNEGSKA (reference sequence). The germline V and J ends were trimmed by 3 bases and 8 bases, with 23 bases remaining between them. CDR3 amino acids: CSASEMAGAGWDEQFF. CDR3 sequence (DNA): TGCAGTGCTAGTGAGATGGCCGGGGCCGGATGGGATGAGCAGTTCTTC.

This clonotype was counted a few times. The genes are TRBV5-1 and TRBJ1-2; 7 bases agree with TRBD1. The CDR3 totals 16 residues. V was clipped by 3 bases and J by 2 bases; unmatched bases: 10. CDR1 is SGHRS and CDR2 is YFSETQ in the germline V gene. The CDR3 DNA is TGCGCCAGCAGCTCTGGTGGGACAGACGGGAACTATGGCTACACCTTC. This gives the protein CASSSGGTDGNYGYTF.